This T cell receptor (beta chain) was identified during a study of cytomegalovirus exposure and HLA in healthy donors. Broader study findings: Association of roughly 18,000 TCR beta sequences with HLA alleles was found at 0.05 false discovery rate in a later analysis. Most of the TCR beta V segments (in an earlier analysis) were productive either about 87% or about 30% of the time.

To note about this clone: The target antigen is unknown.

The V gene lost 4 bases and the J gene lost 0 bases, with 12 bases spanning the gap. Germline V lookup: CDR1 SGHTA, CDR2 FQGNSA. This CDR3 is built from 15 residues. Use of 60 Vbeta and 13 Jbeta primers characterized the PCR. The table came from immunoSEQ multiplex PCR; TCRdb's copy has only in-frame clones and leaves some out. The sample includes 150,000 to 200,000 clones, 60% to 80% of them seen just once. This TCR derives from a man aged 40-55 years in good health and CMV-seropositive. This rearrangement joins TRBV7-2 to TRBJ1-1, with D hard to call. What was sequenced was PBMCs. CDR3 DNA: TGTGCCAGCAGCTCATATGTCGGGATGAACACTGAAGCTTTCTTT. It specifies CASSSYVGMNTEAFF.